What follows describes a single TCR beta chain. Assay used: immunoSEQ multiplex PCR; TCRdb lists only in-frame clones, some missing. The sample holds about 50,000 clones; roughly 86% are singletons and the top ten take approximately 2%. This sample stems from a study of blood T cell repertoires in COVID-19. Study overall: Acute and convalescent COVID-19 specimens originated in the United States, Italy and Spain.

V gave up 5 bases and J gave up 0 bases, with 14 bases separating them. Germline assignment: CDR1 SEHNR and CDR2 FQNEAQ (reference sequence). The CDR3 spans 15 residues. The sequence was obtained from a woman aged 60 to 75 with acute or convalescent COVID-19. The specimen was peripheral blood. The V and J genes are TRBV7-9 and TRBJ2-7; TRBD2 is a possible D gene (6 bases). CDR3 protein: CASSPGGLGSYEQYF. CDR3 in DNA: TGTGCCAGCAGCCCCGGGGGACTTGGCTCCTACGAGCAGTACTTC.